Described below is a single T cell receptor (beta chain) sequence and its context. The antigen remains undetermined. TCRdb reanalysed the 5' RACE reads using MiXCR and keeps one entry per CDR3 protein. The repertoire includes 200,000 to 300,000 distinct CDR3 sequences, roughly 10% of them detected once, and 5.5% to 8% sits in the top ten. The source of the sample is a study of CD8 T cells in ankylosing spondylitis. Study findings and constraints: Past research had described some motif variants in reactive arthritis synovial fluid and blood.

The origin of this receptor is a male donor with ankylosing spondylitis or in good health (not recorded which). The sequencing sample was made of blood, either unsorted or a sorted T cell fraction (not recorded which).

In DNA form, the CDR3 reads TGTGCCAGCTCACGGCGGGGGGCCGCGAACACCGGGGAGCTGTTTTTT. Protein sequence: CASSRRGAANTGELFF. The chain employs TRBV18 and TRBJ2-2, with 8 positions matching TRBD2. The CDR3 contains 16 residues. The J segment lost 0 bases and the V segment lost 4 bases, leaving 4 bases of the junction unmatched. Germline V lookup: CDR1 KGHSH, CDR2 LQKENI.